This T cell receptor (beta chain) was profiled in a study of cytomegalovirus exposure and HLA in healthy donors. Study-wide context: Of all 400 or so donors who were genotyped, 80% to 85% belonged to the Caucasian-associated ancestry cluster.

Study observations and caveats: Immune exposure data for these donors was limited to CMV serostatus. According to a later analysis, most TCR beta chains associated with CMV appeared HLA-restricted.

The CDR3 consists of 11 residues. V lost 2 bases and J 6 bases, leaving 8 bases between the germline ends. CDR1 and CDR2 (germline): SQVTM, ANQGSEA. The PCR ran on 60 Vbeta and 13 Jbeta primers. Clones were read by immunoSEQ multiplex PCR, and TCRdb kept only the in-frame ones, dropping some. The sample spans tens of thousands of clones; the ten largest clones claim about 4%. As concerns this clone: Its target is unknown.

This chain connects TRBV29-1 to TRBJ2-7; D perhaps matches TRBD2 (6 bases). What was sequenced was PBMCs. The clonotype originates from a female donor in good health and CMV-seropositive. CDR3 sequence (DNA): TGCAGCGTTGAATGGAGGGCCGAGCAGTACTTC. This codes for CSVEWRAEQYF.